Here is one TCR beta chain with its context. V was pared by 6 bases and J by 6 bases, with 12 bases between. The CDR3 spans 13 residues. Germline V gene lookup returns CDR1 SGHTA and CDR2 FQGNSA. This sample is drawn from a study of blood T cell repertoires in COVID-19. Clones were read by immunoSEQ multiplex PCR, and TCRdb kept only the in-frame ones, dropping some. Of about 120,000 clones in the sample, around four fifths were seen once. V usage is TRBV7-2 and J usage is TRBJ2-1; D perhaps matches TRBD2 (7 bases). This TCR derives from an elderly man with active or convalescent COVID-19. The specimen was peripheral blood. The CDR3 spells CASSWGGLNEQFF. Written as DNA, the CDR3 is TGTGCCAGCAGTTGGGGGGGGCTCAATGAGCAGTTCTTC.